The clone carrying this TCR beta chain was counted at least ten times. The sample is drawn from a study of molecular identifiers for immune sequencing clone quantification. Study-level information: For replicates, RNA isolated from approximately 22,000 or 94,000 naive CD8 cells was divided into five portions, of which four were sequenced.

The CDR3 spans 12 residues. CDR1 is SGHTA and CDR2 is FQGNSA in the germline V gene. Trimming pared 3 bases from V and 5 bases from J, leaving 8 bases between. Each CDR3 protein gets one entry after TCRdb re-called the PCR reads with MiXCR. The sample includes 100,000 or so distinct CDR3 sequences, under 40% of them seen just once. The rearrangement links TRBV7-2 to TRBJ2-7; no firm D call. The sequenced sample was naive CD8+ T cells from blood, with Jurkat cell RNA spiked in. The sample's subset: FACS-sorted CD8+CD4-CCR7+CD45RA+ naive T cells. The clonotype originates from a human donor in good health. Some libraries in this study had Jurkat cell RNA spiked in. CDR3 loop: CASSFGRHEQYF. Here the CDR3 DNA reads TGTGCCAGCAGCTTCGGACGGCACGAGCAGTACTTC.